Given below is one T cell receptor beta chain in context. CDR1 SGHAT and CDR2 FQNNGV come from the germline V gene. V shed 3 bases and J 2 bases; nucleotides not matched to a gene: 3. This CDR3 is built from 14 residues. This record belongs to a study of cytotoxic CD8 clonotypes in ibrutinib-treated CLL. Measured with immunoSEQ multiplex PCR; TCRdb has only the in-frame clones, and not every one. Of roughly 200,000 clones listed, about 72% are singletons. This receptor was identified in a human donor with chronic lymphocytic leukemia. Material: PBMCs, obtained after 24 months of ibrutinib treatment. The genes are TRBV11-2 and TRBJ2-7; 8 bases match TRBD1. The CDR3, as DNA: TGTGCCAGCAGCTTTCAGGGGGCTGCCTACGAGCAGTACTTC. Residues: CASSFQGAAYEQYF. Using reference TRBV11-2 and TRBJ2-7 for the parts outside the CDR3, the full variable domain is EAGVAQSPRYKIIEKRQSVAFWCNPISGHATLYWYQQILGQGPKLLIQFQNNGVVDDSQLPKDRFSAERLKGVDSTLKIQPAKLEDSAVYLCASSFQGAAYEQYFGPGTRLTVT.